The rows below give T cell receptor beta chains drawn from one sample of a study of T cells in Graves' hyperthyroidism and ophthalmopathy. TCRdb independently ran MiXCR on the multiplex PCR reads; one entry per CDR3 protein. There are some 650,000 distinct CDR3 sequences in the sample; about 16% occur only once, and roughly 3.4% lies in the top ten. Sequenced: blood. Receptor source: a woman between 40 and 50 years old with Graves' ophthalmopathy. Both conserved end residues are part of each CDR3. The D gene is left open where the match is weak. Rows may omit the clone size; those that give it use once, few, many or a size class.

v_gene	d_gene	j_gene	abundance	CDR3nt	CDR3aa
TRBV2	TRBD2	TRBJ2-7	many	TGTGCCACTAGCGGGAGGGCCAGCTACGAGCAGTACTTC	CATSGRASYEQYF
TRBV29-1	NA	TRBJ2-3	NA	TGCAGCGTTGAGGGGCCCTTAGCAACAGATACGCAGTATTTT	CSVEGPLATDTQYF
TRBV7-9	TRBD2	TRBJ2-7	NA	TGTGCCAGCAGCTTAGTTGCGGGAGGCGAAGAGCAGTACTTC	CASSLVAGGEEQYF
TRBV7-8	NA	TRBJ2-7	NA	TGTGCCAGCAGCTTAAATCAGGGCCCCTACGAGCAGTACTTC	CASSLNQGPYEQYF
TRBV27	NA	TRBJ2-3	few	TGTGCCAGCAGTTTATCGACAAGAGGAACGGCAGATACGCAGTATTTT	CASSLSTRGTADTQYF
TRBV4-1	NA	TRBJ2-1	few	TGCGCCAGCAGCCAAGACTTGGGGGGGGGGCGGAACAATGAGCAGTTCTTC	CASSQDLGGGRNNEQFF
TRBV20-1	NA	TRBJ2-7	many	TGCAGTGCTACCACGGGACTGTCCTACGAGCAGTACTTC	CSATTGLSYEQYF
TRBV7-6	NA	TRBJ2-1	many	TGTGCCAGCAGCTTTAGGCAGGGTGCCAATGAGCAGTTCTTC	CASSFRQGANEQFF
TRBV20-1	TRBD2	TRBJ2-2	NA	TGCAGTGCTAGAGATAGCAGGCGGGGGGCCAACACCGGGGAGCTGTTTTTT	CSARDSRRGANTGELFF
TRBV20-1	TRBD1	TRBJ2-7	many	TGCAGTGCCGGGAAGACAGGGGGCGTCTACGAGCAGTACTTC	CSAGKTGGVYEQYF
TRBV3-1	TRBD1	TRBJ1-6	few	TGTGCCAGCAGCCTAGGGACAGGGGGGACGGATTCACCCCTCCACTTT	CASSLGTGGTDSPLHF
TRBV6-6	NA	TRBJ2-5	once	TGTGCCAGCAGTTACTCAACAAGAATAGAGACCCAGTACTTC	CASSYSTRIETQYF